This TCR beta chain was captured by sequencing in a study of beta chain features in type 1 diabetes. Broader study findings: Diminished insertions and augmented deletions at VDJ junctions characterized type 1 diabetes patients.

The sequenced template was cDNA made from the entire isolated RNA. Data came from immunoSEQ multiplex PCR; TCRdb stores just in-frame clones and leaves some out. The data show under 350,000 clones, about 8.5% seen once. This clone was seen many times. What it binds is not known. This CDR3 has 13 residues. Germline V gene data show CDR1 as SQVTM and CDR2 as ANQGSEA. V gave up 3 bases and J gave up 6 bases, with 14 bases separating them. Source material: central memory CD4+ T cells from blood. The TCR was taken from a woman aged 18-30 years in good health. This chain links TRBV29-1 with TRBJ1-1; D might be TRBD1 (5 bases). The CDR3 sequence: CSVDWGRASEAFF. The DNA of the CDR3 is TGCAGCGTTGACTGGGGACGAGCCTCTGAAGCTTTCTTT.